This T cell receptor beta chain stems from a study of radiation and T cells in renal cell carcinoma. Study results and limitations: In blood, top tumor clones expanded by 2 weeks, shrinking by 4.

Looked up from germline, CDR1 is SGHAT and CDR2 is FQNNGV. The CDR3 is 14 residues long. The V end was cut by 1 base, the J end by 7 bases, with 10 bases between. The sample's time point: blood 4 weeks post-SBRT, at nephrectomy. The treatment was: 15 Gy SBRT to primary tumor, nephrectomy 4 weeks later. After SBRT, blood was collected at 2 and 4 weeks, plus baseline. The repertoire was sequenced with immunoSEQ multiplex PCR; TCRdb's copy has only in-frame clones and lacks some. The table shows over 90,000 clones, with around 80% occurring only once. Of note for this clone: What it binds is not known.

The sequencing used blood, collected from a patient whose treatment included radiotherapy and nephrectomy. The gene calls are TRBV11-2 and TRBJ1-4; D gene uncertain. This TCR was recovered from a man between 60 and 75 years old with renal cell carcinoma. The CDR3 DNA sequence: TGTGCCAGCAGCTTAGCAGGCGGGGTTGAAAAACTGTTTTTT. Amino acids: CASSLAGGVEKLFF.